This T cell receptor beta chain stems from a study of beta chain features in type 1 diabetes. This clone came up a few times. The investigators reverse transcribed all of the isolated RNA, so they sequenced expressed TCRB transcripts. The method was immunoSEQ multiplex PCR; TCRdb's version includes in-frame clones alone and lacks a portion of them. Seen here are about 930,000 clones, 15% to 20% observed once, and the top ten hold roughly 0.025%. The CDR3 has 11 residues. The ends were cut back, 5 bases at V and 8 bases at J, with 8 bases in the middle. From germline, CDR1 is SGHRS and CDR2 YFSETQ. The chain is built from TRBV5-1 and TRBJ2-1; D is uncertain. This clonotype originated in a woman aged 18 to 35 in good health. The sample comprised naive CD4+ T cells from blood. Written as DNA, the CDR3 is TGCGCCAGCAGACGTGCACATGAGCAGTTCTTC. Its protein product is CASRRAHEQFF.